The rows below give T cell receptor beta chains drawn from one sample of a study of graft-versus-host responses after intestinal transplantation. Clones were sequenced by immunoSEQ multiplex PCR, and TCRdb holds only the in-frame ones, with some missing. The data show 70,000 to 95,000 clones, 75% to 90% seen once. Their cognate antigens are unknown. The starting material was unstimulated CD4+ T cells sorted from spleen or lymph node cells, obtained before intestinal transplant. Receptors originate from a human donor who received an intestinal transplant. Each CDR3 is given with its conserved first and last residue. A D gene is named only where the DNA matches it firmly. Expanded clones get a size class; other rows say once, few or many, or leave the size out.

- - TRBJ2-5 TRBV5-1 CASSFEGRETQYF TGCGCCAGCAGCTTTGAGGGGAGGGAGACCCAGTACTTC
- - TRBJ2-2 TRBV29-1 CSAKTNTGELFF TGCAGCGCCAAAACGAACACCGGGGAGCTGTTTTTT
TRBD1 - TRBJ2-7 TRBV7-6 CASSRGQGFYEQYF TGTGCCAGCAGCCGGGGACAGGGCTTCTACGAGCAGTACTTC
TRBD1 - TRBJ2-4 TRBV10-2 CASSDGGPGGNIQYF TGCGCCAGCAGTGACGGAGGCCCAGGGGGAAACATTCAGTACTTC
TRBD1 - TRBJ1-2 TRBV23-1 CASRDRVGYTF TGCGCCAGCAGGGACAGGGTTGGCTACACCTTC
- - TRBJ1-2 TRBV29-1 CSVWRQTDYGYTF TGCAGCGTGTGGAGACAGACGGACTATGGCTACACCTTC
- - TRBJ1-3 TRBV7-9 CASSWGGPGNTIYF TGTGCCAGCAGCTGGGGGGGGCCTGGAAACACCATATATTTT
TRBD1 - TRBJ1-2 TRBV6-5 CASGQGGGHTF TGTGCCAGTGGACAGGGAGGGGGCCACACCTTC
- - TRBJ1-2 TRBV2 CASSEGHGYGYTF TGTGCCAGCAGTGAGGGACACGGCTATGGCTACACCTTC
- - TRBJ1-3 TRBV19 CASSWAGPGNTIYF TGTGCCAGTAGCTGGGCAGGCCCTGGAAACACCATATATTTT
TRBD1 - TRBJ2-7 TRBV6-1 CASRTTGISYEQYF TGTGCCAGCAGAACGACAGGGATATCCTACGAGCAGTACTTC
- once TRBJ1-3 TRBV7-9 CASSLDGHSGNTIYF TGTGCCAGCAGCTTAGACGGTCACTCTGGAAACACCATATATTTT
TRBD1 - TRBJ2-7 TRBV9 CASSGTTGTGDLDEQYF TGTGCCAGCAGCGGTACCACCGGGACAGGGGACCTGGACGAGCAGTACTTC
- once TRBJ2-1 TRBV29-1 CSVEGGGPYNEQFF TGCAGCGTTGAAGGAGGGGGTCCCTACAATGAGCAGTTCTTC
- - TRBJ1-5 TRBV5-1 CASSLAPSGSNQPQHF TGCGCCAGCAGCTTGGCCCCGTCGGGGAGCAATCAGCCCCAGCATTTT
- few TRBJ1-1 TRBV7-9 CASSIRTVEAFF TGTGCCAGCAGCATACGGACAGTTGAAGCTTTCTTT
- - TRBJ2-1 TRBV7-2 CASSAARVDEQFF TGTGCCAGCTCAGCGGCGCGCGTGGATGAGCAGTTCTTC
TRBD2 once TRBJ2-5 TRBV9 CASSVGHLLAQTQYF TGTGCCAGCAGCGTAGGGCACTTACTAGCGCAGACCCAGTACTTC
- - TRBJ1-2 TRBV6-5 CASSFGSGLGYTF TGTGCCAGCAGTTTCGGGTCGGGTTTGGGCTACACCTTC
TRBD2 - TRBJ2-7 TRBV10-1 CASSLTVFMRGAYEQYF TGCGCCAGCAGCCTCACGGTCTTTATGCGGGGGGCTTACGAGCAGTACTTC
- once TRBJ2-3 TRBV6-5 CASSLRGAADTQYF TGTGCCAGCAGCCTCCGGGGGGCTGCAGATACGCAGTATTTT
- once TRBJ1-1 TRBV12-5 CASGPTGTTEAFF TGTGCTAGTGGCCCTACAGGGACCACTGAAGCTTTCTTT
TRBD2 - TRBJ2-3 TRBV2 CASRLLAGGGRPDTQYF TGTGCCAGCAGATTACTAGCGGGGGGGGGCCGGCCAGATACGCAGTATTTT
TRBD1 - TRBJ1-1 TRBV6-5 CASSTTGARTEAFF TGTGCCAGCAGTACGACAGGGGCGAGGACTGAAGCTTTCTTT
- - TRBJ1-1 TRBV25-1 CASSEWGGTTEAFF TGTGCCAGCAGTGAATGGGGAGGGACCACTGAAGCTTTCTTT
TRBD2 - TRBJ2-1 TRBV5-1 CASSLGTSGINEQFF TGCGCCAGCAGCTTGGGGACTAGCGGAATCAATGAGCAGTTCTTC